The 23 T cell receptor beta chains presented below share a single source sample, sequenced in a study of shared clonotypes between healthy human individuals. TCRdb's copy holds only in-frame clones and misses some; the assay was immunoSEQ multiplex PCR. There are about 2.4 million clones in the sample; over 85% occur only once, and over 0.12% lies in the top ten. Sequencing was done on a sample of naive CD4+ T cells sorted from blood. The subset here: CD45RA+ positively selected. All receptors come from a man aged 18 to 30 in good health.

This chain uses TRBV30 with TRBJ2-5; 7 bases agree with TRBD1. The CDR3 is 13 residues long. After removal of 2 bases from V and 4 bases from J, the junction contained 4 bases not matched to a gene. The germline V gene encodes CDR1 GTSNPN and CDR2 SVGIG (reference sequence). CDR3 DNA sequence: TGTGCCTGGAGTCAAGGGGGCCCAGAGACCCAGTACTTC. It encodes CAWSQGGPETQYF.

V gene TRBV27 combines with J gene TRBJ2-5; 7 bases align to TRBD2. The CDR3 totals 18 residues. V shed 6 bases and J 5 bases; nucleotides not matched to a gene: 21. CDR1 MNHEY and CDR2 SMNVEV come from the germline V gene (reference sequence). The CDR3 protein is CASRRMSLLRAAGETQYF. The CDR3 DNA follows: TGTGCCAGCAGACGCATGTCGTTGTTGAGGGCAGCGGGGGAGACCCAGTACTTC.

CDR3 in DNA: TGTGCCAGCAGCTTAGCTAGCGGGAGAGGGGTAGGCTCCTACGAGCAGTACTTC. This encodes CASSLASGRGVGSYEQYF. The rearrangement joins TRBV5-5 to TRBJ2-7; TRBD2 agrees at 10 bases. J was trimmed by 0 bases and V by 2 bases; bases with no gene match: 11. The CDR3 spans 18 residues. CDR1 is SGHKS and CDR2 is YYEKEE in the germline V gene (reference sequence).

This rearrangement joins TRBV5-3 to TRBJ2-2; TRBD1 might be the D (7 bases). TRBV5-3 is filed as an ORF, its function uncertain. The CDR3 runs to 16 residues. V lost 5 bases and J 5 bases, leaving 19 bases between the germline ends. This CDR3 reads CARRKSGQEGTGELFF. The DNA of the CDR3 is TGTGCCAGAAGAAAGTCTGGACAGGAGGGGACCGGGGAGCTGTTTTTT.

This clone was picked up one time. The same CDR3 also results from other DNA sequences found in this sample. The chain carries TRBV11-3 and TRBJ1-1, with D possibly being TRBD1 (6 bases). Germline V gene sequence: CDR1 SGHNT, CDR2 YENEEA. CDR3 length: 13 residues. Trimming stripped 4 bases from V and 5 bases from J, with 11 bases between. The CDR3 protein is CASSSRGGTEAFF. Here the CDR3 DNA reads TGTGCCAGCAGCTCCAGGGGAGGGACTGAAGCTTTCTTT.

J is TRBJ2-7 and V is TRBV5-4; D is possibly TRBD1 or TRBD2 (5 bases each). CDR3 length equals 13 residues. The germline gives CDR1 SGHNT, CDR2 YYREEE (reference sequence). With 0 bases removed from V and 9 bases from J, the gap between germline ends came to 13 bases. Here the CDR3 DNA reads TGTGCCAGCAGCTTGGACAGCCATGGGGGGCAGTACTTC. Translated: CASSLDSHGGQYF.

CDR3 sequence reads: CASSVSGQSYGYTF. In DNA, the CDR3 is TGTGCCAGCAGCGTCTCGGGACAGTCGTATGGCTACACCTTC. The chain couples TRBV9 to TRBJ1-2; 7 positions match TRBD1. The CDR3 covers 14 residues. CDR1 and CDR2 (germline): SGDLS, YYNGEE. The V gene end was trimmed by 2 bases and the J gene end by 5 bases; junction bases not matched to a gene: 6.

The V call is TRBV5-1, the J call TRBJ2-2; TRBD1 agrees at 7 bases. CDR3 length: 16 residues. Germline lookup yields CDR1 SGHRS and CDR2 YFSETQ. Germline trimming cut 2 bases from V and 0 bases from J; bases unmatched to any gene: 4. The CDR3 spells CASSFYGQANTGELFF. The CDR3 DNA reads as TGCGCCAGCAGCTTTTACGGACAGGCGAACACCGGGGAGCTGTTTTTT.

The count of this clone is one. The gene calls are TRBV10-2 and TRBJ1-5, with a weak D call TRBD1 (6 bases). Germline CDR1 WSHSY, CDR2 SAAADI. Trimming took off 3 bases at V and 0 bases at J, with 21 bases between the two ends. The CDR3 contains 19 residues. The CDR3 bases are TGCGCCAGCAGTGATACAACACGCCCGGGACACGATAGCAATCAGCCCCAGCATTTT. This encodes CASSDTTRPGHDSNQPQHF.

This clone was seen once. The rearrangement uses TRBV6-6 and TRBJ2-2; the D gene is possibly TRBD1 (6 bases). The length of the CDR3 is 15 residues. The V gene lost 8 bases and the J gene lost 1 base, with 14 bases spanning the gap. Germline loops: CDR1 MNHNY, CDR2 SVGAGI (reference sequence). The CDR3 protein is CASVKPGQNTGELFF. The DNA of the CDR3 is TGTGCCAGCGTAAAACCGGGACAGAACACCGGGGAGCTGTTTTTT.

The rearrangement uses TRBV28 and TRBJ2-1, with D perhaps assigned TRBD1 or TRBD2 (5 bases each). From germline, CDR1 is MDHEN and CDR2 SYDVKM. Trimming stripped 2 bases from V and 7 bases from J, with 12 bases between. The CDR3 is 14 amino acids. CDR3 sequence: CASSLPLEGNEQFF. CDR3 nucleotides: TGTGCCAGCAGTTTACCTCTCGAGGGGAATGAGCAGTTCTTC.

The chain has TRBV5-1 and TRBJ1-2; D perhaps matches TRBD1 (5 bases). With 0 bases removed from V and 4 bases from J, the gap between germline ends came to 13 bases. CDR1 is SGHRS, CDR2 YFSETQ, per germline. The CDR3 runs 15 residues. The CDR3 DNA reads as TGCGCCAGCAGCTTGGGGGGCCTCGGCTCCTATGGCTACACCTTC. This sequence encodes CASSLGGLGSYGYTF.

CDR3 residues: CASSPGESGIQYF. The CDR3 coding sequence is TGTGCCAGCAGCCCGGGCGAATCGGGGATTCAGTACTTC. The chain carries TRBV5-4 and TRBJ2-4; D perhaps matches TRBD2 (5 bases). Between the trimmed V and J ends, which lost 4 bases and 10 bases, there was a span of 15 bases. Per germline, CDR1 SGHNT and CDR2 YYREEE (reference sequence). The CDR3 covers 13 residues.

V gene TRBV4-1 combines with J gene TRBJ2-5; D is unclear. Germline lookup yields CDR1 MGHRA and CDR2 YSYEKL. The ends were cut back, 1 base at V and 1 base at J, with 10 bases in the middle. This CDR3 region has 15 residues. CDR3 loop: CASSQGGPLQETQYF. Here the CDR3 DNA reads TGCGCCAGCAGCCAAGGAGGTCCACTCCAAGAGACCCAGTACTTC.

The chain combines TRBV28 with TRBJ2-3; 10 bases map to TRBD1. There are 12 residues in the CDR3. J was trimmed by 11 bases and V by 11 bases; bases with no gene match: 10. CDR1 and CDR2 from the germline V gene are MDHEN and SYDVKM. CDR3 region: CAVGTGDKGQYF. CDR3 DNA sequence: TGTGCCGTAGGGACAGGGGACAAAGGGCAGTATTTT.

J is TRBJ2-6 and V is TRBV5-1, with D perhaps given as TRBD1 or TRBD2 (5 bases each). V lost 7 bases to trimming and J lost 4 bases, with 12 bases between them. The CDR3 extends over 14 amino acids. Germline values: CDR1 SGHRS, CDR2 YFSETQ. The CDR3 region has the DNA TGCGCCAGCTTTGGGACCCCAGGGGCCAACGTCCTGACTTTC. Its translation is CASFGTPGANVLTF.

The chain recombines TRBV6-1 with TRBJ1-2; TRBD1 aligns across 9 bases. The CDR3 covers 15 residues. V was pared by 7 bases and J by 7 bases, with 13 bases of the junction left unmatched. Germline V gives CDR1 MNHNS, CDR2 SASEGT. CDR3 in amino acids: CASTSLRTGESGYTF. For the CDR3, the DNA is TGTGCCAGCACCTCCCTAAGGACAGGGGAGTCTGGCTACACCTTC.

V is TRBV5-1 and J is TRBJ1-5; weak D call: TRBD1 (6 bases). Trimming removed 8 bases at V and 4 bases at J, with 28 bases between. The germline gives CDR1 SGHRS, CDR2 YFSETQ. This CDR3 has 18 residues. CDR3 residues: CARNRVLLAGGSNQPQHF. The CDR3 nucleotides read TGCGCCAGGAACAGGGTCCTTCTGGCTGGAGGATCGAATCAGCCCCAGCATTTT. Looking up the rest from reference TRBV5-1 and TRBJ1-5 gives the full variable domain: KAGVTQTPRYLIKTRGQQVTLSCSPISGHRSVSWYQQTPGQGLQFLFEYFSETQRNKGNFPGRFSGRQFSNSRSEMNVSTLELGDSALYLCARNRVLLAGGSNQPQHFGDGTRLSIL.

This chain links TRBV19 with TRBJ2-7; tentatively, D is TRBD1 (6 bases). Looked up from germline, CDR1 is LNHDA and CDR2 is SQIVND (reference sequence). V lost 4 bases and J lost 0, with 16 bases in between. This CDR3 region has 16 residues. Here the CDR3 DNA reads TGTGCCAGTAGTACCCGCCGGACAGATAGCTCCTACGAGCAGTACTTC. As protein: CASSTRRTDSSYEQYF.

This chain connects TRBV12-5 to TRBJ2-2; D not certain. CDR3 length: 14 residues. The germline V gene has CDR1 LGHNT and CDR2 FRNRAP. V shed 1 base and J shed 4 bases, with 7 bases lying between them. The CDR3 sequence is CASGLGAGTGELFF. CDR3 bases: TGTGCTAGTGGTTTGGGGGCAGGCACCGGGGAGCTGTTTTTT.

The chain couples TRBV28 to TRBJ1-2, with D unresolved. Germline V CDR1 and CDR2: MDHEN, SYDVKM. V was trimmed by 2 bases and J by 2 bases, leaving 9 bases between them. The CDR3 is 14 residues long. CDR3 bases: TGTGCCAGCAGTTTAGGTTGGGTAAACTATGGCTACACCTTC. Amino acids: CASSLGWVNYGYTF.

This chain uses TRBV7-2 with TRBJ2-2; TRBD1 aligns across 7 bases. CDR3 size: 17 residues. Trimming removed 6 bases from V and 2 bases from J; junction bases left unmatched: 12. Per the germline V gene, CDR1 is SGHTA and CDR2 is FQGNSA. The DNA for the CDR3 is TGTGCCAGCAGATTTAACCCGGGACAGATTAACACCGGGGAGCTGTTTTTT. This codes for CASRFNPGQINTGELFF.

CDR3 bases: TGTGCCAGCAGCTTGGAGGCAGGGGGCATCGGGGAGCTGTTTTTT. It encodes CASSLEAGGIGELFF. The rearrangement uses TRBV5-4 and TRBJ2-2; 8 nucleotides match TRBD1. The CDR3 totals 15 residues. Germline V gives CDR1 SGHNT, CDR2 YYREEE (reference sequence). J was trimmed by 7 bases and V by 0 bases; bases with no gene match: 5.